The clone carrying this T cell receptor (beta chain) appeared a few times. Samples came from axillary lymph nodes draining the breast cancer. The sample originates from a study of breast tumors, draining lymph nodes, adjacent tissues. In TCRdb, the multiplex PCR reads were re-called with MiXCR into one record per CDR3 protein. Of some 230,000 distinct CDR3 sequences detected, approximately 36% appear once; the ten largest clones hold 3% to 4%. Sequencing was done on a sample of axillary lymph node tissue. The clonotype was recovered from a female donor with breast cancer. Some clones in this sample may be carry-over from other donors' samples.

For the CDR3, the DNA is TGTGCCAGCAGTTTATCGGGACTTACGAACACTGAAGCTTTCTTT. Translating gives CASSLSGLTNTEAFF. V usage is TRBV12-3 or TRBV12-4 and J usage is TRBJ1-1, with D possibly TRBD1 on 5 matching bases. This CDR3 has 15 residues. V lost 2 bases to trimming and J lost 1 base, with 11 bases between them.